The rows below give T cell receptor beta chains drawn from one sample of a study of T cell changes during pregnancy in multiple sclerosis. Repertoires were generated with immunoSEQ multiplex PCR, while TCRdb's copy carries only in-frame clones and drops some. This sample yields around 50,000 clones, of which 80% to 90% are seen a single time; just over 8% belongs to the top ten. Sample: CD8+ T cells from peripheral blood mononuclear cells, taken in the second trimester of pregnancy. The source of these receptors is a female donor with multiple sclerosis, enrolled in a pregnancy study. CDR3s include the opening cysteine and the closing phenylalanine or tryptophan. A D gene is named only where the DNA matches it firmly. The listing skips clone size in some rows; elsewhere it reads once, few, many or a size class.

V gene	clone size	J gene	CDR3 length	D gene	CDR3 DNA	CDR3 protein
TRBV7-3	-	TRBJ2-3	15	TRBD1	TGTGCCAGCAGCTCAGGACAGGGCAGCACAGATACGCAGTATTTT	CASSSGQGSTDTQYF
TRBV7-2	-	TRBJ2-3	15	TRBD2	TGTGCCAGCAGCTTAGGGACTAGCATAATCGATACGCAGTATTTT	CASSLGTSIIDTQYF
TRBV6-1	-	TRBJ2-7	15	-	TGTGCCAGCAGTGATTTGGACTCATATTCCTACGAGCAGTACTTC	CASSDLDSYSYEQYF
TRBV7-2	-	TRBJ1-5	16	TRBD1	TGTGCCAGCAGCTTAGTAGGACAGGGAAGCAATCAGCCCCAGCATTTT	CASSLVGQGSNQPQHF
TRBV7-7	-	TRBJ2-6	16	-	TGTGCTAGCAGCCCCGAACAGGTCTCTGGGGCCAACGTCCTGACTTTC	CASSPEQVSGANVLTF
TRBV29-1	-	TRBJ2-5	21	TRBD1	TGCAGCGTTGTCTGGGTGGCCACGGACAGGACCCCCCAAATACACCAAGAGACCCAGTACTTC	CSVVWVATDRTPQIHQETQYF
TRBV27	-	TRBJ1-4	15	TRBD1	TGTGCCACCAGGGCTTTGGGACAGGGGAATGAAAAACTGTTTTTT	CATRALGQGNEKLFF
TRBV19	-	TRBJ2-7	13	-	TGTGCCAGTAGTATCAGGGGTCGACAGGAGCAGTACTTC	CASSIRGRQEQYF
TRBV7-2	once	TRBJ1-1	14	-	TGTGCCAGCAGCTCCAGGGGTCCGGGCACTGAAGCTTTCTTT	CASSSRGPGTEAFF
TRBV12-5	-	TRBJ2-1	21	TRBD2	TGTGCTAGTGGTTTGCCAGGCCGAGGGACTAGCGGGAGCGATTCCTACAATGAGCAGTTCTTC	CASGLPGRGTSGSDSYNEQFF
TRBV7-8	-	TRBJ1-1	17	-	TGTGCCAGCAGCTTAGGGACACAGGTTTGGCAGAACACTGAAGCTTTCTTT	CASSLGTQVWQNTEAFF
TRBV4-2	once	TRBJ2-7	15	TRBD1	TGTGCCAGCAGCCCCGGGACGGGACAGGGAGACGAGCAGTACTTC	CASSPGTGQGDEQYF
TRBV6-4	once	TRBJ2-3	15	TRBD2	TGTGCCAGCAGTGACTCAAGCGGGGGGGCAGATACGCAGTATTTT	CASSDSSGGADTQYF
TRBV2	few	TRBJ1-1	11	TRBD1	TGTGCCAGCCTACAGGGGATCCTTGCTTTCTTT	CASLQGILAFF
TRBV6-1	once	TRBJ1-5	15	-	TGTGCCAGCAGTGAAGCATGGGGGAGGGGACAGCCCCAGCATTTT	CASSEAWGRGQPQHF
TRBV29-1	-	TRBJ2-7	13	TRBD1	TGCAGCGTTCGACAGGGGAGCTCCTACGAGCAGTACTTC	CSVRQGSSYEQYF
TRBV19	-	TRBJ2-7	15	-	TGTGCCAGTAGTATCTCAGGGGCGAGCTCCTACGAGCAGTACTTC	CASSISGASSYEQYF
TRBV7-4	few	TRBJ1-2	15	-	TGTGCCAGCAGCTTAGAATTGGGGAGGGCCTATGGCTACACCTTC	CASSLELGRAYGYTF
TRBV9	-	TRBJ2-2	15	-	TGTGCCAGCAGCTTGGACACCGCGAACACCGGGGAGCTGTTTTTT	CASSLDTANTGELFF
TRBV4-1	-	TRBJ2-3	16	TRBD2	TGCGCCAGCAGCCCATTAGCGGGAGGGCTCTTGGATACGCAGTATTTT	CASSPLAGGLLDTQYF
TRBV19	-	TRBJ2-1	15	TRBD2	TGTGCCAGTAGTATAGACCTCGGGGGGGACAATGAGCAGTTCTTC	CASSIDLGGDNEQFF
TRBV5-6	-	TRBJ1-2	13	-	TGTGCCAGCACCGAAGGAGTCAATTATGGCTACACCTTC	CASTEGVNYGYTF
TRBV19	once	TRBJ1-2	15	-	TGTGCCAGTAGTATTCTGGCGGCAACCCTCTATGGCTACACCTTC	CASSILAATLYGYTF
TRBV18	-	TRBJ1-1	15	-	TGTGCCAGCTCATTCCGACCTCCTGAGGGCACTGAAGCTTTCTTT	CASSFRPPEGTEAFF
TRBV11-2	-	TRBJ1-3	16	-	TGTGCCAGCACCCCTGGGCTGGGGGCGCGCGGAAACACCATATATTTT	CASTPGLGARGNTIYF
TRBV9	-	TRBJ1-1	15	-	TGTGCCAGCAGCGGGGACCGGGACAAGAACACTGAAGCTTTCTTT	CASSGDRDKNTEAFF
TRBV9	few	TRBJ1-6	12	-	TGTGCCAGCAGCGACCGAAGGGGGACCCTCCACTTT	CASSDRRGTLHF
TRBV21-1	once	TRBJ1-6	20	-	TGTGCCAGCAGTCGGTGGGAAAGACAGGGGCGGTTACTACAAAATTCACCCCTCCACTTT	CASSRWERQGRLLQNSPLHF
TRBV7-7	-	TRBJ1-1	16	-	TGTGCCAGCAGCCCCGGACGGGATATTCCGAACACTGAAGCTTTCTTT	CASSPGRDIPNTEAFF
TRBV6-1	-	TRBJ1-4	14	TRBD1	TGTGCCAGCAATGGACAGGGAGTAGGGGAAAAACTGTTTTTT	CASNGQGVGEKLFF
TRBV6-1	-	TRBJ2-7	14	TRBD1	TGTGCCAGCAGTGGACGGGGACAGAACTACGAGCAGTACTTC	CASSGRGQNYEQYF
TRBV6-1	few	TRBJ2-2	15	-	TGTGCCAGCAGTGCCCAGACAGGGAACACCGGGGAGCTGTTTTTT	CASSAQTGNTGELFF
TRBV11-2	-	TRBJ2-1	14	TRBD1	TGTGCCAGCACCCCACAGGGGGCCTACAATGAGCAGTTCTTC	CASTPQGAYNEQFF
TRBV19	-	TRBJ2-5	15	TRBD2	TGTGCCAGTGACACCGGGACTAGCGGGAGCAAGACCCAGTACTTC	CASDTGTSGSKTQYF
TRBV5-5	-	TRBJ1-2	14	-	TGTGCCAGCAGCTTGGTTGCGGGGCCGTGGGGCTACACCTTC	CASSLVAGPWGYTF
TRBV7-8	-	TRBJ1-6	16	TRBD1	TGTGCCAGCAGCCCACATTCCGGGACAGGGGATTCACCCCTCCACTTT	CASSPHSGTGDSPLHF
TRBV19	many	TRBJ1-1	16	TRBD1	TGTGCCAGTAGTTTCTCCGGGACAGGGAGAGGCACTGAAGCTTTCTTT	CASSFSGTGRGTEAFF
TRBV27	-	TRBJ1-2	14	-	TGTGCCAGCAGTTTATCAGGCGGGGGGAGAGGCTACACCTTC	CASSLSGGGRGYTF
TRBV11-2	-	TRBJ2-7	15	TRBD1	TGTGCCAGCAGCTTCAGTTCTGGGACAGGCTGGGAGCAGTACTTC	CASSFSSGTGWEQYF
TRBV11-2	-	TRBJ1-3	13	-	TGTGCCAGCACCTCAGGCTCTGGAAACACCATATATTTT	CASTSGSGNTIYF